The T cell receptor beta chain under discussion was sequenced for a study of post-analysis software for immune sequencing data. This CDR3 contains 18 residues. The ends lost 0 bases at V and 2 bases at J; junction bases unmatched: 9. Germline loops: CDR1 ENHRY, CDR2 SYGVKD. The TCR beta cDNA libraries contained unique molecular identifiers. MiXCR, applied by TCRdb to the PCR reads, yields one record per CDR3 protein. This table has hundreds of thousands of distinct CDR3 sequences, roughly 30% appearing once. Findings of the study overall: In patients, five TRBV segments were more frequent than in controls, with TRBV5-6, TRBV5-1 and TRBV20-1 among them. The study found significantly lower normalized Chao1 diversity in multiple sclerosis patients than in controls.

Details on this clonotype: The antigen is unknown.

The V and J genes are TRBV10-3 and TRBJ2-3; 9 bases fit TRBD2. The sample comprised blood. This TCR came from a girl aged 10-17 years with multiple sclerosis. The CDR3 spells CAISESVGGGANTDTQYF. The CDR3 nucleotides are TGTGCCATCAGTGAGTCGGTAGGCGGGGGGGCGAACACAGATACGCAGTATTTT.